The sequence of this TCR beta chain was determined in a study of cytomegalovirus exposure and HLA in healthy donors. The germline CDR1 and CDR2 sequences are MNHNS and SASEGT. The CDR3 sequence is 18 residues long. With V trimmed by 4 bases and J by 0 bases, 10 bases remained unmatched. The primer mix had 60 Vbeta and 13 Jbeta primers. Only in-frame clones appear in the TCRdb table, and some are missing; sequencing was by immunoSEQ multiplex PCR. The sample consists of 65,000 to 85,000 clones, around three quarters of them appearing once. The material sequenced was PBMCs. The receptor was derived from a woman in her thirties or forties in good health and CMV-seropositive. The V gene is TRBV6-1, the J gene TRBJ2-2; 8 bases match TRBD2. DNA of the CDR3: TGTGCCAGCAGTGCGTGGGCGGTAGCGGGGCCGAACACCGGGGAGCTGTTTTTT. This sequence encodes CASSAWAVAGPNTGELFF.